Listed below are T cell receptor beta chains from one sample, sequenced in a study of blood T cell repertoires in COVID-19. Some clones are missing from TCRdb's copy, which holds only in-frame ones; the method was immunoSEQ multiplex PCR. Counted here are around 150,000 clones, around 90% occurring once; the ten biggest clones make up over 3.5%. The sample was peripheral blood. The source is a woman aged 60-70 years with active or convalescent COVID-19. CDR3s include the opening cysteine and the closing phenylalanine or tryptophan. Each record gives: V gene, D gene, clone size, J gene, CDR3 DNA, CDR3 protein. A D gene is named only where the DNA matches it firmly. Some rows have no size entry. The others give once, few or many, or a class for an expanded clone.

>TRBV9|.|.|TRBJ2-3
TGTGCCAGCAGCACACAGATTTCGGGGGGCGGTGCAGATACGCAGTATTTT
CASSTQISGGGADTQYF
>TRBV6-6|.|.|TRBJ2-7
TGTGCCAGCAGCGACGGGGGGCCCTACCTTGGGGAGCAGTACTTC
CASSDGGPYLGEQYF
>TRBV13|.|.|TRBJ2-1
TGTGCCAGCAGCTTAGGACAGGGCTGGGCCTACAATGAGCAGTTCTTC
CASSLGQGWAYNEQFF
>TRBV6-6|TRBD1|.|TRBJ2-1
TGTGCCAGCACCCTGGGGGGGACAGGGGGCAATGAGCAGTTCTTC
CASTLGGTGGNEQFF
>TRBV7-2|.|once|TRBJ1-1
TGTGCCAGCAGCGAGACAGCGAACACTGAAGCTTTCTTT
CASSETANTEAFF
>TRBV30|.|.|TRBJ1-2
TGTGCCTGGACCACAGGGTCGGGAGGCTACACCTTC
CAWTTGSGGYTF
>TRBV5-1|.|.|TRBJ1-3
TGCGCCAGCAGCTTGGGGCTCTCCTCTGGAAACACCATATATTTT
CASSLGLSSGNTIYF
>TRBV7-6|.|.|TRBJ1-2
TGTGCCAGCAGCCCTGACCGCGACAGTAACTATGGCTACACCTTC
CASSPDRDSNYGYTF
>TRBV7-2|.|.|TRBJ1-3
TGTGCCAGCAGCTCTGGAACGGGTAGGGGAAACACCATATATTTT
CASSSGTGRGNTIYF
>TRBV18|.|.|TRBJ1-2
TGTGCCAGCTCACTGGGCACGACGGCTCTCAATGGCTACACCTTC
CASSLGTTALNGYTF